This T cell receptor (beta chain) came from a study of blood T cell repertoires in COVID-19 (dated by TCRdb to 2020 to 2021). Regarding the research as a whole: The collaborator samples originated in the United States, Italy and Spain and spanned the acute and convalescent phases of COVID-19. Samples came from the ongoing ImmuneRACE study (first 160 participants) plus 1,254 subjects from 6 global collaborators. The dataset comprised deeply sampled blood TCRbeta repertoires from subjects exposed to, actively infected with, or recovered from COVID-19. Sample metadata almost always included a de-identified subject ID, COVID-19 status, age in years and sex. The repertoires were made available in a free public database intended to serve as a resource for research on the immune response to SARS-CoV-2. The prospective study material was composed of cDNA or gDNA derived from T cells, B-cell-depleted T cells, or PBMCs. Where HLA class I and class II types were available, the types were taken from metadata supplied by the sample provider, not from assay-based typing.

Each collaborating institution followed its own protocols to collect whole blood in K2EDTA tubes. For TCRbeta analysis, collaborator samples were shipped as frozen whole blood, as isolated PBMCs, or as DNA extracted from either sample type. TCRbeta CDR3 regions were amplified from genomic DNA by means of the immunoSEQ Assay, a bias-controlled multiplex PCR. The paper's processing steps were these. Nucleated cell counts per sample were estimated from amplification of reference gene primers within the assay. To quantify the absolute abundance of each unique TCRbeta CDR3 rearrangement, sequence reads were collapsed and filtered. Productive Simpson clonality was computed per sample as the square root of Simpson's diversity index over productive rearrangements. TCRdb took this table from immuneACCESS and kept in-frame rearrangements with V and J called. Such tables lack part of the clones; where checked against another copy, unresolved V genes explain under half of the gap, and the rest is unexplained. V and J calls and clone size are as listed in that table; D and trimming were resolved from the DNA. Present in this sample are 170,000 or so clones, around 86% of which were seen just once. Together, the top ten hold 2.7% of the sample.

Broad study findings and their caveats: Clinical and demographic metadata were provided uncurated, with the amount varying by source and participant.

Points on this clone: The target of this receptor is not known. The sample holds no much larger clone one base away, and base qualities are not on file.

The CDR3 covers 11 residues, taking in both the cysteine and the phenylalanine. Left in the record is the CDR3 DNA by itself, 33 bases read in frame from the first base. Between the V and J ends, shortened by 0 bases and 12 bases respectively, the junction contains 7 bases. CDR1 and CDR2 are read off the germline V gene as SGHDT and YYEEEE. The sequence joins TRBV5-6 to TRBJ2-1; the D gene cannot be resolved reliably. What was sequenced was peripheral blood. This clonotype originated in a man aged 40-55 years with active or convalescent COVID-19. The CDR3 corresponds to CASSLAKRQFF. The nucleotide sequence is TGTGCCAGCAGCTTGGCCAAGAGGCAGTTCTTC.